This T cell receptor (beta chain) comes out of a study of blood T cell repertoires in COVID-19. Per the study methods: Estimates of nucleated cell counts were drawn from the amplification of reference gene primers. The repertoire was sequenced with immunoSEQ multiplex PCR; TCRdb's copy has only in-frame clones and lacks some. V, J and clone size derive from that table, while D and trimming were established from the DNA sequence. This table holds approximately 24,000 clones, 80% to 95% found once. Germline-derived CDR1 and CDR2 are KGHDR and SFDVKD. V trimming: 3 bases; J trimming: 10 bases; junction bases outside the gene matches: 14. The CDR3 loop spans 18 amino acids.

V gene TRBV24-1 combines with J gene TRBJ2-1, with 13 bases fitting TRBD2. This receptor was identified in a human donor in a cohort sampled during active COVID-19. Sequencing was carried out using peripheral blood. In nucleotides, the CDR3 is TGTGCCACCAGTGATAGGGCCGGGACTAGCGGGGCCCCAGGGGAGCAGTTCTTC. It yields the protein CATSDRAGTSGAPGEQFF.